This T cell receptor beta chain derives from a study of blood T cells in healthy people across ages (dated by TCRdb to about 2015). With respect to the entire study: In model experiments, template switching captured roughly one uniquely barcoded TCR beta cDNA molecule for every two T cells. To track age-related changes in TCR beta repertoire diversity, the study relied on deep sequencing normalized with unique cDNA molecular identifiers. The donors were divided into four age groups: young (average around 15 years), middle-aged (about 41), aged (roughly 66) and long-lived (about 84). For two donors (one aged 18 to 29 and one aged 80 or older), the study analyzed two additional independent replicas of 1 million unique cDNA reads from the same blood draw. Broad study findings and their caveats: The long-lived group showed more naive CD4+ T cells, fewer expanded clones and increased TCR diversity than the aged group, suggesting age selection. Observed TCR beta diversity per million T cells fell roughly linearly with age, and a significant reduction was already apparent by age around 44. Because the CMV infection status of the donors was unknown, age-related changes in expanded clonotypes may potentially have been confounded. A strong correlation was found between observed TCR beta diversity and the percentage of naive T cells measured by flow cytometry. Total diversity estimates from one million sequenced T cells were considered lower bounds and underestimates. Bulk unsorted PBMC profiling prevented conclusive comparison of naive and antigen-experienced compartments.

In the case of this clonotype: It has no known antigen specificity. No clone much larger than this one lies a single base away; base qualities are absent.

Donors were about 36 systemically healthy Caucasian individuals from Russia aged roughly 6 to 100 years. About 9.8 milliliters of peripheral blood were drawn from each donor into EDTA-treated Vacutainer tubes. Ficoll-Paque density-gradient centrifugation was used to isolate PBMCs, with at least 7 million per sample. Total RNA was extracted from PBMCs with Trizol reagent, with at least 6 micrograms obtained per sample. For every donor, an aliquot of PBMCs went through flow cytometry to measure the percentages of naive CD45RAhigh/CD27high T cells. Including the terminal cysteine and phenylalanine, the CDR3 comprises 13 residues. CDR3 DNA is the only sequence kept; it has 39 bases, read in frame from the first base. CDR1 and CDR2 are drawn from the germline V gene (reference sequence): DFQATT, SNEGSKA. The junction shows trimming of 0 bases on V and 2 bases on J, plus 5 bases between the germline ends.

Receptor amplification or capture employed 5' RACE. TCRdb lists the instrument as Illumina HiSeq 2500. A second roughly 7 to 11 cycle PCR used a sample-barcoded 5' primer and a J-beta primer mix. Each TCR beta cDNA molecule received a unique molecular identifier from a template-switch 5' adaptor carrying 12 random nucleotides. Each sample yielded at least 3 million CDR3-containing paired-end reads. First-strand cDNA was synthesized from all RNA with the Mint cDNA synthesis kit, primed by a TRBC-specific oligonucleotide. Following uracil-DNA glycosylase treatment, all cDNA underwent a first 18-cycle PCR with the universal primers M1SS and BC2_uni_R. The study's processing was this. Normalization of each sample was performed by random selection of 1 million high-quality reads, each carrying a distinct molecular identifier. Reads with shared molecular identifiers were discarded instead of being binned into consensus sequences. MiTCR, with a Q25 quality threshold and the strictest error-elimination algorithm, was used for CDR3 identification, clonotype clustering and error correction. Lower-bound total TCR beta diversity was estimated with a nonparametric unseen species model using Euler transformation. The public sequencing data were trimmed at Q25 with fastp and processed into clonotypes with MiXCR by TCRdb, which kept only in-frame beta chains. Merged by CDR3 protein, the rows form single entries marked with the most common genes and DNA. The V and J calls come from TCRdb's annotation, not from the publication. Recorded for this sample are over 700,000 distinct CDR3 sequences; 20% to 25% of them occurred a single time. 9% to 9.5% of the sample rests with the top ten.

These data were also filed under a second study, of T cells of mothers and their children. Reported in the second study: The donors were nine systemically healthy Caucasian individuals, made up of three mothers and their six children. cDNA synthesis used all of the extracted RNA, with around 1.5 ug of RNA in each 15 ul reaction. In the second PCR, the M1S primer added sample barcodes and 2-4 random nucleotides. More than 8 million TCR beta CDR3 reads were obtained from each mother, and millions of reads were obtained from each child. Thymic selection similarly shapes TCR recombination output in related and unrelated pairs, with minor effect from inherited differences. Normalized repertoire overlap was always found to be slightly, but never significantly, higher in related mother-child pairs than in unrelated mother-child pairs. No persistent microchimeric T cell clones were found, with a detection sensitivity of roughly 92 clones per million clonotypes. Deep NGS was used in the study to compare the TCR beta repertoires of mothers and children and to look for features that separate related mother-child pairs from unrelated individuals. Mothers averaged roughly 40 +/- 4 years of age and children averaged roughly 12 +/- 4 years. After adapter ligation was performed with NEBNext reagents, the libraries were sequenced on an Illumina HiSeq 2000 with 100+100 nt paired-end reads. To prevent cross-contamination, the mother and child libraries were prepared one month apart and sequenced in separate runs. For each donor, somewhere between roughly 500,000 and 2,100,000 distinct TCR beta clonotypes were identified. Naive TCR beta clonotypes were estimated from low-frequency clonotypes matched to each donor's FACS-determined naive share, without sorting.

Sequenced material: blood. The chain uses TRBV20-1 and TRBJ2-1; there is no confident call for the D gene. The receptor was derived from a boy younger than 18 in good health. The CDR3 is CSARDQTYNEQFF. The DNA sequence is TGCAGTGCTAGAGATCAGACCTACAATGAGCAGTTCTTC.